This T cell receptor beta chain was retrieved from a study of shared clonotypes between healthy human individuals (TCRdb year 2020). Regarding the study in general: A couple of women and a few men aged 18 to 49 years were included in the cohort. Per donor, three plates each were used for CD4 naive and CD4 memory, two for CD8 naive, and one for CD8 memory. The study deeply sequenced blood TCR repertoires of five healthy adults to estimate repertoire size and the extent of clonotype sharing between individuals. To increase sequencing depth and limit assay-specific biases, different laboratories used diverse techniques to prepare libraries and sequence TCR repertoires. Each donor's leukapheresis produced roughly between roughly 0.85 and 9 billion PBMCs. What the study reported, not specific to this receptor: Compared with non-shared clonotypes, the clonotypes found in all four sorted-subset donors had higher generation probabilities. Larger estimated clonotype richness was generally found for naive subsets than for memory subsets. Across several donors, about 4.5% of naive CD4, around 3.3% of naive CD8, roughly 2.3% of memory CD4, and about 0.44% of memory CD8 clonotypes were shared. Because the study included a small number of donors, the genetic and exposure-history diversity represented was limited. Sampling was restricted to blood, and TCR repertoires in tissue are likely to differ from TCR repertoires in blood. Rarefaction of sorted-subset datasets indicated incomplete sequencing despite the large sequencing depth. Based on pairwise subsampling, the degree of clonotype sharing among donors was expected to be affected by sequencing depth.

The donors were healthy, HIV-negative adults with no recently reported acute infections or vaccinations. Every donor was a Caucasian adult living in Nashville, Tennessee, USA. CD4+ T cells were enriched through magnetic negative selection, after which naive cells were positively selected on CD45RA and the remaining negative fraction served as the memory subset. Blood was obtained by leukapheresis, after which PBMCs were separated by Ficoll-Histopaque density gradient centrifugation and cryopreserved in liquid nitrogen vapor phase. Analytical flow cytometry was used to check the purity and quantity of each magnetically sorted T cell population. Each sorted fraction had its genomic DNA isolated and then quantified by UV absorbance on a Nanodrop 2000c. Germline trimming: 5 bases from V, 6 bases from J; junction bases outside gene matches: 6. Counted from cysteine to phenylalanine, this CDR3 has 15 amino acids. The read is trimmed to its CDR3 DNA, 45 bases read in frame from base 1. The germline V gene gives CDR1 as SGHDN and CDR2 as FVKESK.

For this clone: Its antigen remains undetermined. Qualities for individual bases were not recorded, and no much larger clone is one base off.

TCR CDR3 regions were amplified from genomic DNA by multiplex PCR using the deep immunoSEQ assay. For each cell subset, the extracted genomic DNA was distributed evenly across all wells of several immunoSEQ 96-well plates, and each plate served as one replicate. For sorted subsets, approximately 210 ng genomic DNA, equal to 30,000 to 35,000 T cell genomes, was loaded into each replicate PCR. Purified libraries were quantified with a Qubit 3.0 fluorometer, sized on a Bioanalyzer 2100, and re-quantified with the KAPA Library Quantification kit. Each immunoSEQ 96-well plate was sequenced on its own single-read 150-cycle Illumina NextSeq 550 flow cell. Concerning the study's data processing: The immunoSEQ output contained only junctional sequences without quality scores, so filtering could not match that applied to full-length reads. Sequences were annotated with PyIR, a Python wrapper for IgBLAST v1.9, using IMGT germline references to assign V/J genes and CDR3. Any read was removed if the V/J assignment was weak (E-value above 1e-6), the CDR3 was missing, or the read contained stop codons, out-of-frame junctions, or ambiguous translated residues. A V3J clonotype was defined by an identical inferred V gene, J gene, and CDR3 amino acid sequence. To compute the percentage overlap between repertoires, the number of shared unique clonotypes was divided by the size of the smaller repertoire. Richness of each repertoire was evaluated using RTK rarefaction, the Chao1 estimator, and Recon v2.1 estimates of unobserved clonotypes. Generation probabilities for all TCRbeta clonotypes obtained by the gDNA method from a handful of donors were computed using OLGA. TCRdb retrieved this table from immuneACCESS and kept in-frame rearrangements only. Not all clones are present; in checked studies, unresolved V genes account for under half, and no reason is known for the remainder. Clone size and V and J calls were adopted from that table, with D and trimming inferred from the DNA. The sample table holds roughly 2 million clones, of which approximately 94% were seen once. More than 0.1% of the sample is held by the ten biggest clonotypes.

The material sequenced was naive CD4+ T cells sorted from blood. The meaning of the sample's cell subset or site label: CD45RA+ positively selected. The chain joins TRBV14 to TRBJ2-1, with 11 bases aligning to TRBD2. This TCR was sampled from a man younger than 35 in good health. The DNA reads TGTGCCAGCAGCTCCGGGACTAGCGGCCTCAATGAGCAGTTCTTC. Its coded protein is CASSSGTSGLNEQFF.